This T cell receptor (beta chain) was observed in a study of PD-L1 blockade in urothelial cancer. Study overall: Prior exposure to chemotherapy in patients amounted to 0 to 3 regimens received. Median T cell yield from blood was about 150,000.

Generated by immunoSEQ multiplex PCR, the TCRdb table keeps only in-frame clones and is missing some. The sample includes 85,000 to 90,000 clones, roughly 84% of them seen just once. Between the trimmed V and J ends, which lost 3 bases and 2 bases, there was a span of 16 bases. Germline lookup yields CDR1 MNHNS and CDR2 SASEGT. This CDR3 comprises 16 residues. About this clone: Its target is unknown.

General study findings and limits: Durable-benefit cases showed more tumor-associated blood clone expansion at 3 weeks.

Stated time point: pretreatment peripheral blood. Locally advanced or metastatic urothelial carcinoma was diagnosed in the patients. The J gene is TRBJ2-5, the V gene TRBV6-1; possible D gene TRBD2, 5 bases. The receptor's source is a man aged 55 to 70 with urothelial cancer. The sample in question was PBMCs, obtained around atezolizumab (anti-PD-L1) treatment. CDR3 DNA: TGTGCCAGCAGTGACGGGGTGGCAGGCCCTCAAGAGACCCAGTACTTC. Encoded protein: CASSDGVAGPQETQYF.